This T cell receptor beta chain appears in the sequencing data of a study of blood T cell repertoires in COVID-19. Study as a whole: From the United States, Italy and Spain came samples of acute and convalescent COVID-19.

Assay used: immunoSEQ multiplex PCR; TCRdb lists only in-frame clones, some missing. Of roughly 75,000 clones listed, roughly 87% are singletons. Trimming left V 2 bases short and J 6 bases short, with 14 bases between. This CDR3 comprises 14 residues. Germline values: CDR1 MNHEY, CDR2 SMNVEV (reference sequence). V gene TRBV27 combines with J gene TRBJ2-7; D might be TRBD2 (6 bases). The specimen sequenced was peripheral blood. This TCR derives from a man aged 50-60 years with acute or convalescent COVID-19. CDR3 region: CASSLGGGPVEQYF. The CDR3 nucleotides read TGTGCCAGCAGTTTAGGTGGAGGGCCGGTCGAGCAGTACTTC.